A single count supports the clone carrying this T cell receptor (beta chain). The sample comes from a study of blood T cell repertoires in COVID-19. Study details: The study drew acute and convalescent COVID-19 samples from the United States, Italy and Spain. T cells, B-cell-depleted T cells, or PBMCs provided the cDNA or gDNA that served as material.

Profiled with immunoSEQ multiplex PCR; TCRdb holds only in-frame clones, not every one. The sample records about 160,000 clones, 80% to 90% being singletons. Per the germline V gene, CDR1 is MNHEY and CDR2 is SMNVEV (reference sequence). There are 16 residues in the CDR3. V was pared by 5 bases and J by 2 bases, with 7 bases of the junction left unmatched. The chain is built from TRBV27 and TRBJ2-1; 9 positions agree with TRBD1. This sequence originates from a woman in her seventies with acute or convalescent COVID-19. The sequencing input was peripheral blood. This CDR3 reads CASSGSGTGPYNEQFF. CDR3 DNA sequence: TGTGCCAGCAGTGGGAGCGGGACAGGGCCCTACAATGAGCAGTTCTTC.